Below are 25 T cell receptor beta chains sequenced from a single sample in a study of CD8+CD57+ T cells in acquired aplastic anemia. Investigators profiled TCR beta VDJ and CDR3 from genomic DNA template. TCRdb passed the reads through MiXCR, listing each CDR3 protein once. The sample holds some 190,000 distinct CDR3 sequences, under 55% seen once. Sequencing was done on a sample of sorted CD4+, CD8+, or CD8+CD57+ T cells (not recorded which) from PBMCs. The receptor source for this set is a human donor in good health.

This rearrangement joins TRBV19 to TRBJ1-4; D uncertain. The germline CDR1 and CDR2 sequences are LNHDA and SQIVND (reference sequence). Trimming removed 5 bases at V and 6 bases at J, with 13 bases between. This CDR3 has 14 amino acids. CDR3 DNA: TGTGCCAGTAGTCACGCACGGACGTATGAAAAACTGTTTTTT. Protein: CASSHARTYEKLFF. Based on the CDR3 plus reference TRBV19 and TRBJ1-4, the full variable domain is DGGITQSPKYLFRKEGQNVTLSCEQNLNHDAMYWYRQDPGQGLRLIYYSQIVNDFQKGDIAEGYSVSREKKESFPLTVTSAQKNPTAFYLCASSHARTYEKLFFGSGTQLSVL.

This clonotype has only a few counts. CDR3 protein: CSASSAREPNSPLHF. The DNA of the CDR3 is TGCAGTGCTTCCTCAGCTCGGGAGCCTAATTCACCCCTCCACTTT. The rearrangement links TRBV20-1 to TRBJ1-6; D uncertain. The CDR3 loop spans 15 amino acids. Germline lookup yields CDR1 DFQATT and CDR2 SNEGSKA (reference sequence). Trimming left V 5 bases short and J 6 bases short, with 17 bases between.

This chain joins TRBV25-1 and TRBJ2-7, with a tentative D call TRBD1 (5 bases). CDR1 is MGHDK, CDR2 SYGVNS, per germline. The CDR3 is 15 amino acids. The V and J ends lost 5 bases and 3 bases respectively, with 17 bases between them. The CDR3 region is CASSWAGIGNYEQYF. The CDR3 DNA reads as TGTGCCAGCAGTTGGGCAGGGATAGGTAACTACGAGCAGTACTTC.

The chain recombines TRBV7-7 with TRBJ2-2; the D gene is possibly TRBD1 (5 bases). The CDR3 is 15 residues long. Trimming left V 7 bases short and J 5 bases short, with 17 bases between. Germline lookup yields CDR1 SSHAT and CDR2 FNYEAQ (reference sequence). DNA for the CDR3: TGTGCCAGCACCGCAGGCACAGGTGGGACCGGGGAGCTGTTTTTT. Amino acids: CASTAGTGGTGELFF.

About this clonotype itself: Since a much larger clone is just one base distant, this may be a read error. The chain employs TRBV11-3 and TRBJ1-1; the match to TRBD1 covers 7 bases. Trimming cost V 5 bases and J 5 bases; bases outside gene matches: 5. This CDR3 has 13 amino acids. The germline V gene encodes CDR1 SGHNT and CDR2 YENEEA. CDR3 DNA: TGTGCCAGCAGCATAATCAGGGGGACTGAAGCTTTCTTT. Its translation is CASSIIRGTEAFF.

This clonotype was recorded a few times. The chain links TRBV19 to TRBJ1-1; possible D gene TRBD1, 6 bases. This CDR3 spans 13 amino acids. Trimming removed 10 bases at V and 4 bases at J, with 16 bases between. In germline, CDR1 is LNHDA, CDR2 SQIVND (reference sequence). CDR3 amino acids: CAIKSRGATEAFF. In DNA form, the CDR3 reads TGTGCCATCAAATCGAGGGGGGCCACTGAAGCTTTCTTT.

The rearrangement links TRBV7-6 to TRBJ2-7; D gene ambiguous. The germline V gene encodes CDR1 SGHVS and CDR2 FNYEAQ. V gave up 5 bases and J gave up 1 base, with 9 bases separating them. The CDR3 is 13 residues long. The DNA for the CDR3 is TGTGCCAGCAGCGCCTCGTGGTCCTACGAGCAGTACTTC. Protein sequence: CASSASWSYEQYF.

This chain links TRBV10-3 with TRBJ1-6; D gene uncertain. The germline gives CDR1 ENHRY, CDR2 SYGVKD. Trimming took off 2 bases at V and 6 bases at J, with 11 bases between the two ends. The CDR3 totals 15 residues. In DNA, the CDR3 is TGTGCCATCAGTGAGAATCCCACGGGTAATTCACCCCTCCACTTT. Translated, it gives CAISENPTGNSPLHF.

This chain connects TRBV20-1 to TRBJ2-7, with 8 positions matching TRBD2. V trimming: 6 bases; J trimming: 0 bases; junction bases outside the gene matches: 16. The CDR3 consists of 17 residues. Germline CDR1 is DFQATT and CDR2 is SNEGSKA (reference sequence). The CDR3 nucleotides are TGCAGTGCCACGCTCATTAGGGGCGGGGGGCCCTCCTACGAGCAGTACTTC. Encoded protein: CSATLIRGGGPSYEQYF.

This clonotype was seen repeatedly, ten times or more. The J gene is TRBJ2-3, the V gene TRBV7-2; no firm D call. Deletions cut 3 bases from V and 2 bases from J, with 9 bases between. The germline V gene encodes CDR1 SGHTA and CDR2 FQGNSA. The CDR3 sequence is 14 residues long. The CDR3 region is CASSFGRNTDTQYF. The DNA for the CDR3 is TGTGCCAGCAGCTTTGGACGCAACACAGATACGCAGTATTTT.

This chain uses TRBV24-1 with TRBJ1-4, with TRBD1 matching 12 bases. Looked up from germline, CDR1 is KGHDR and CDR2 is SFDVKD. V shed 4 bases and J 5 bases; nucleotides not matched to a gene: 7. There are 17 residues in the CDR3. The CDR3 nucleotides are TGTGCCACCAGTGACCCGGGACAGGGGGCATGGAATGAAAAACTGTTTTTT. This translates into CATSDPGQGAWNEKLFF.

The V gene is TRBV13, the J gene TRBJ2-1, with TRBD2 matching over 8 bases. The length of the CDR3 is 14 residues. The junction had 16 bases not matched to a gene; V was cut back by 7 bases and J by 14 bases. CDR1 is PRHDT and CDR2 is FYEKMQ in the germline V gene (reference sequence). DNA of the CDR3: TGTGCCAGCACCAAACTAGCGGCCGCCCCCCGGGAGTTCTTC. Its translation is CASTKLAAAPREFF.

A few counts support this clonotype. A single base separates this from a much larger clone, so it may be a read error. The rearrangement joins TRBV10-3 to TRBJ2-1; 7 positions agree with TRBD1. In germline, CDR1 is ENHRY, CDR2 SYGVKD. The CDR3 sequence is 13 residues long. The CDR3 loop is CAITRGGHNERFF. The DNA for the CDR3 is TGTGCCATCACTCGAGGGGGCCACAATGAGCGGTTCTTC.

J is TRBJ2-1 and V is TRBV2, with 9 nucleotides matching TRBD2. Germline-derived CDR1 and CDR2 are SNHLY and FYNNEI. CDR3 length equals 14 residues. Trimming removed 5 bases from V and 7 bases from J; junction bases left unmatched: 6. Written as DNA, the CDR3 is TGTGCCAGCAGTTTGACTAGCGGAGTGAATGAGCAGTTCTTC. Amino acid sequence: CASSLTSGVNEQFF. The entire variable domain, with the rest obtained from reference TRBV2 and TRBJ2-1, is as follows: EPEVTQTPSHQVTQMGQEVILRCVPISNHLYFYWYRQILGQKVEFLVSFYNNEISEKSEIFDDQFSVERPDGSNFTLKIRSTKLEDSAMYFCASSLTSGVNEQFFGPGTRLTVL.

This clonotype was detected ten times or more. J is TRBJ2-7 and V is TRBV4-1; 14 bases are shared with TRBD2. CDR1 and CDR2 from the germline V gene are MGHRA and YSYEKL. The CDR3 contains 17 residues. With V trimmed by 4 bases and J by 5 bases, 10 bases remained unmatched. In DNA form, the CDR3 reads TGCGCCAGCAGCCCAGGGACTAGCGGGAGAAGGAGCCACGAGCAGTACTTC. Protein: CASSPGTSGRRSHEQYF.

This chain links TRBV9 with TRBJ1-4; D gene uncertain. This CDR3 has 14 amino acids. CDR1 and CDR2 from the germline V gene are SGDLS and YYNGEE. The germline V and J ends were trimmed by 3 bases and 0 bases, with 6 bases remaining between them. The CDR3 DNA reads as TGTGCCAGCAGCGCTTCTTCAACTAATGAAAAACTGTTTTTT. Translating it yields CASSASSTNEKLFF.

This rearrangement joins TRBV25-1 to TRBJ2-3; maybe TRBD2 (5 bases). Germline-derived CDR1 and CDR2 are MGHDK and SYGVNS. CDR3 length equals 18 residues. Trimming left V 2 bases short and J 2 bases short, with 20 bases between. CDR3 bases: TGTGCCAGCAGTGAAGAGAATTTAATGAGGGTTACCACAGATACGCAGTATTTT. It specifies CASSEENLMRVTTDTQYF.

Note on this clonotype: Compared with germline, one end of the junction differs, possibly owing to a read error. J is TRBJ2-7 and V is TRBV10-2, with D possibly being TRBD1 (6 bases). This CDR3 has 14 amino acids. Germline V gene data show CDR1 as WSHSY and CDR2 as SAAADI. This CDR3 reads CASGEGESSYEQYF. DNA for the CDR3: TGCGCCAGCGGTGAGGGGGAGAGCTCCTACGAGCAGTACTTC.

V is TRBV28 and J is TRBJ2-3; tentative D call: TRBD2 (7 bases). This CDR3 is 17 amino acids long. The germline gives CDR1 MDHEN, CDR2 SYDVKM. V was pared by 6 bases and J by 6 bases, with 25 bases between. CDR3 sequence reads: CASSHPPTRGRGDTQYF. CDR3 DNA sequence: TGTGCCAGCAGCCATCCTCCAACTAGAGGGAGGGGGGATACGCAGTATTTT.

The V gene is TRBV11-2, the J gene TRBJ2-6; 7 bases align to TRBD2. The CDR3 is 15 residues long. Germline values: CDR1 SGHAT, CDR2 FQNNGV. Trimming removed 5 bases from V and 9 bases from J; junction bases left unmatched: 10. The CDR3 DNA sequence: TGTGCCAGCAGCCCAGAGGGTAGCGGGTTCAACGTCCTGACTTTC. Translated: CASSPEGSGFNVLTF.

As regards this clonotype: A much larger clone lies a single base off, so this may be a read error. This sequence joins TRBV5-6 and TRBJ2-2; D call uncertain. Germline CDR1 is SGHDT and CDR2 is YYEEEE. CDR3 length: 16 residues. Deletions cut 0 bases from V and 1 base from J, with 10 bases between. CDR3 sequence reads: CASSLAGSENTGELFF. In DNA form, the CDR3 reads TGTGCCAGCAGCTTGGCAGGCAGCGAGAACACCGGGGAGCTGTTTTTT.

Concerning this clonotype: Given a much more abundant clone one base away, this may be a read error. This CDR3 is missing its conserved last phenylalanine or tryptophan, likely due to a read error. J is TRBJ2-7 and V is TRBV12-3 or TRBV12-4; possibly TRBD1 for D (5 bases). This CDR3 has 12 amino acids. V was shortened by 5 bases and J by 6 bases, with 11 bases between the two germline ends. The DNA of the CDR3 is TGTGCCAGCAGTCTGACAGTAACCGAGCAGTACCTC. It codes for CASSLTVTEQYL.

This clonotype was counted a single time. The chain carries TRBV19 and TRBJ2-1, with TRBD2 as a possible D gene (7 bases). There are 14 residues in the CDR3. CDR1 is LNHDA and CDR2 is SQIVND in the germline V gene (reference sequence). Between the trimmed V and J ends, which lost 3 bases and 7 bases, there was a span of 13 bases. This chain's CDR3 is CASSIGGPGNEQFF. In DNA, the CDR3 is TGTGCCAGTAGTATCGGGGGGCCCGGGAATGAGCAGTTCTTC.

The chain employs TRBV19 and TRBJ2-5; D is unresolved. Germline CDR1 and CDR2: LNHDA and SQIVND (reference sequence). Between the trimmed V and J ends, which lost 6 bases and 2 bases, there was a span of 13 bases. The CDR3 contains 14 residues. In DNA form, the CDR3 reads TGTGCCAGTAGAGCCGTTGATAGGCAAGAGACCCAGTACTTC. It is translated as CASRAVDRQETQYF.

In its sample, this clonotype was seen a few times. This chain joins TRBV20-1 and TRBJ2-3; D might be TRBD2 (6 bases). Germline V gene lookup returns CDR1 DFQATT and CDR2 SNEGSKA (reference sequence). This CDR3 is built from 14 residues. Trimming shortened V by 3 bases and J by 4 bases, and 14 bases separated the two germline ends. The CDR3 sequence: CSARILSGPDTQYF. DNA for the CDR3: TGCAGTGCTAGGATACTCAGCGGGCCAGATACGCAGTATTTT.